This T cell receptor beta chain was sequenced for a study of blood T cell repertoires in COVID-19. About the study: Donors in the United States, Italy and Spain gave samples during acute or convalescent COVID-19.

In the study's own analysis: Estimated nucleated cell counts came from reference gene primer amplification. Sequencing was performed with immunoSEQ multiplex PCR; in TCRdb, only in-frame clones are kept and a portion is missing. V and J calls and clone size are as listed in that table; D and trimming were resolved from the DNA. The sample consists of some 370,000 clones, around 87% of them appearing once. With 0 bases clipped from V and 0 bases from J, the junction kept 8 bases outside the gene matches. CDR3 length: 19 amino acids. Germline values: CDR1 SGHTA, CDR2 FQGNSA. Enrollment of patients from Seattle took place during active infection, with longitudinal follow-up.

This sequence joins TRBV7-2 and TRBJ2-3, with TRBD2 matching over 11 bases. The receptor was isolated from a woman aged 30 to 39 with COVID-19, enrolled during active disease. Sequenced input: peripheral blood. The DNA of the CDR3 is TGTGCCAGCAGCTTAGCACTAGCGGGAGCACAAAAAAGCACAGATACGCAGTATTTT. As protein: CASSLALAGAQKSTDTQYF.